What follows are 5 T cell receptor beta chains derived from one specimen sequenced in a study of tumor-infiltrating lymphocytes in primary liver carcinoma (TCRdb year 2017). TCRdb records Illumina HiSeq 2500 as the sequencer. Using a constant-region primer and ProtoScript II reverse transcriptase, TCRbeta-specific cDNA was reverse-transcribed from 500 ng total RNA. Three nested multiplex PCR rounds, following a slightly modified ARM-PCR procedure, were used to build the TCRbeta libraries. Each of the first two PCR rounds ran for approximately 11 cycles using multiplex TRBV1-TRBV30 forward primers together with a Cbeta reverse primer. The public reads were reanalyzed by TCRdb: fastp trimming at Q25, MiXCR alignment, in-frame beta chains only. One record per CDR3 amino acid sequence lists the most common genes and DNA. This sample comprises 200,000 or so distinct CDR3 sequences, about 65% of them detected only once. The biggest ten clones account for approximately 6.6% of the sample.

RNA from unsorted whole blood was extracted with TRIzol reagent, and germline DNA was obtained with the DNeasy Blood & Tissue kit. The sample was peripheral blood. The source of these receptors is a woman in her sixties with primary liver carcinoma and hepatitis B virus infection.

This clonotype has a single count. A junction end diverges from the germline sequence, so it may reflect a read error. The chain employs TRBV11-2 and TRBJ2-1, with D possibly TRBD1 on 7 matching bases. From germline, CDR1 is SGHAT and CDR2 FQNNGV. The CDR3 loop spans 15 amino acids. CDR3 in amino acids: CTSSLGGRRALEQFF. CDR3 coding DNA: TGTACCAGCAGCTTAGGGGGCAGGAGGGCCCTTGAGCAGTTCTTC.

With respect to this clonotype: A much larger clone differs from this one at a single base, so this may be a read error. This chain uses TRBV6-6 with TRBJ2-1; D call uncertain. The CDR3 sequence is 14 residues long. The V and J ends lost 5 bases and 5 bases respectively, with 13 bases between them. Germline CDR1 MNHNY, CDR2 SVGAGI (reference sequence). CDR3 residues: CASSPGYYDNEQFF. The CDR3 DNA follows: TGTGCCAGCAGTCCTGGCTATTATGACAATGAGCAGTTCTTC.

This clonotype was seen ten or more times. V and J are TRBV12-3 or TRBV12-4 and TRBJ2-1; D gene ambiguous. Deletions cut 0 bases from V and 2 bases from J, with 8 bases between. This CDR3 region has 15 residues. The CDR3 DNA is TGTGCCAGCAGTTTAGCGAAGTCGGCCTACAATGAGCAGTTCTTC. This sequence encodes CASSLAKSAYNEQFF.

There are a few counts of this clonotype. This chain links TRBV12-3 or TRBV12-4 with TRBJ1-5; TRBD1 aligns across 10 bases. V shed 7 bases, J shed 5 bases, and the junction held 5 bases outside the gene matches. The CDR3 is made up of 14 amino acids. The DNA for the CDR3 is TGTGCCAGCACCCGGACAGGGGGGGATCAGCCCCAGCATTTT. Protein: CASTRTGGDQPQHF.

As to this clonotype: Germline is not matched at one junction end, which may reflect a read error. This chain connects TRBV7-9 to TRBJ2-7; D is ambiguous. CDR3 length equals 13 residues. Germline V lookup: CDR1 SEHNR, CDR2 FQNEAQ (reference sequence). Here the CDR3 reads CASSLMGGYDQYF. The DNA of the CDR3 is TGTGCCAGCAGCTTAATGGGTGGGTACGACCAGTACTTT.